The 9 T cell receptor beta chains below all came from one sample that was sequenced in a study of OX40 agonist ivuxolimab in advanced cancers. Only in-frame clones appear in the TCRdb table, and some are missing; sequencing was by immunoSEQ multiplex PCR. The table has 50,000 to 60,000 clones, roughly nine tenths seen once. Sample: CD4+ or CD8+ T cells sorted from blood, taken in a trial of the OX40 agonist ivuxolimab. The receptors were sampled from an adult with an advanced solid tumor such as melanoma, head and neck, liver or kidney cancer.

This clone has a single count. The chain carries TRBV27 and TRBJ2-3, with D perhaps matching TRBD1 (6 bases). V gave up 8 bases and J gave up 2 bases, with 8 bases separating them. The CDR3 is 12 residues long. Germline CDR1 is MNHEY and CDR2 is SMNVEV (reference sequence). The CDR3 DNA reads TGTGCCAGCGGGGGCCTCACAGATACGCAGTATTTT. This sequence encodes CASGGLTDTQYF.

The chain uses TRBV5-6 and TRBJ1-2; D not resolved. This CDR3 comprises 14 residues. The V gene lost 3 bases and the J gene lost 0 bases, with 9 bases spanning the gap. Germline-derived CDR1 and CDR2 are SGHDT and YYEEEE. The CDR3 spells CASSSQTANYGYTF. CDR3 DNA sequence: TGTGCCAGCAGCTCTCAGACGGCTAACTATGGCTACACCTTC.

This rearrangement joins TRBV19 to TRBJ2-1; D is unclear. The CDR3 extends over 13 amino acids. From germline, CDR1 is LNHDA and CDR2 SQIVND (reference sequence). Trimming removed 3 bases from V and 8 bases from J, with 11 bases in between. The CDR3 loop is CASSILRGDEQFF. CDR3 sequence (DNA): TGTGCCAGTAGTATTTTGAGAGGAGATGAGCAGTTCTTC.

The chain combines TRBV5-1 with TRBJ1-1; no firm D call. The CDR3 length is 14 residues. Trimming shortened V by 9 bases and J by 2 bases, and 17 bases separated the two germline ends. The germline gives CDR1 SGHRS, CDR2 YFSETQ. The CDR3 protein is CATAIGELNTEAFF. The CDR3 DNA reads TGCGCCACCGCCATTGGAGAATTAAACACTGAAGCTTTCTTT. The whole variable domain, filled in from reference TRBV5-1 and TRBJ1-1, reads KAGVTQTPRYLIKTRGQQVTLSCSPISGHRSVSWYQQTPGQGLQFLFEYFSETQRNKGNFPGRFSGRQFSNSRSEMNVSTLELGDSALYLCATAIGELNTEAFFGQGTRLTVV.

The chain couples TRBV21-1 to TRBJ1-2; the tabulated D call, TRBD1, remains unverified against the DNA. TRBV21-1 is designated a pseudogene. The CDR3 is made up of 15 amino acids. This CDR3 reads CAKGKGSPKVYGYTF. The CDR3 DNA follows: TGTGCCAAGGGGAAGGGTTCGCCTAAAGTCTATGGCTACACCTTC.

This sequence joins TRBV28 and TRBJ1-4; 7 bases line up with TRBD1. The CDR3 spans 15 residues. From germline, CDR1 is MDHEN and CDR2 SYDVKM. V lost 5 bases, J lost 7 bases, and 10 bases stayed unmatched. CDR3 sequence: CASSDTGEGGEKLFF. The CDR3 bases are TGTGCCAGCAGTGACACAGGGGAAGGTGGTGAAAAACTGTTTTTT. Full variable domain (outside the CDR3, taken from reference TRBV28 and TRBJ1-4): DVKVTQSSRYLVKRTGEKVFLECVQDMDHENMFWYRQDPGLGLRLIYFSYDVKMKEKGDIPEGYSVSREKKERFSLILESASTNQTSMYLCASSDTGEGGEKLFFGSGTQLSVL.

The chain joins TRBV11-2 to TRBJ2-3; D possibly corresponds to TRBD2 (6 bases). V was trimmed by 4 bases and J by 1 base, leaving 12 bases between them. This CDR3 contains 15 residues. The germline CDR1 and CDR2 sequences are SGHAT and FQNNGV. The CDR3 nucleotides read TGTGCCAGCAGCTCCAGGGAGGATCGCACAGATACGCAGTATTTT. Amino acid sequence: CASSSREDRTDTQYF. The variable domain in full, completed from reference TRBV11-2 and TRBJ2-3, reads EAGVAQSPRYKIIEKRQSVAFWCNPISGHATLYWYQQILGQGPKLLIQFQNNGVVDDSQLPKDRFSAERLKGVDSTLKIQPAKLEDSAVYLCASSSREDRTDTQYFGPGTRLTVL.

The chain employs TRBV5-6 and TRBJ2-7, with 7 bases fitting TRBD2. Losses at the gene ends were 1 base for V and 5 bases for J; bases not matched to a gene: 12. CDR3 length: 16 amino acids. Germline V gene sequence: CDR1 SGHDT, CDR2 YYEEEE. The CDR3 spells CASSLIGGGDIHEQYF. Here the CDR3 DNA reads TGTGCCAGCAGCTTGATTGGCGGGGGAGATATCCACGAGCAGTACTTC.

The chain joins TRBV9 to TRBJ1-6; D possibly corresponds to TRBD1 (5 bases). Germline V gene data show CDR1 as SGDLS and CDR2 as YYNGEE. The CDR3 contains 16 residues. The germline V and J ends were trimmed by 4 bases and 6 bases, with 17 bases remaining between them. The CDR3 here is CASSFQPGGLNSPLHF. CDR3 sequence (DNA): TGTGCCAGCAGCTTCCAGCCGGGGGGACTTAATTCACCCCTCCACTTT. The full variable domain, rest sourced from reference TRBV9 and TRBJ1-6, is DSGVTQTPKHLITATGQRVTLRCSPRSGDLSVYWYQQSLDQGLQFLIQYYNGEERAKGNILERFSAQQFPDLHSELNLSSLELGDSALYFCASSFQPGGLNSPLHFGNGTRLTVT.